Following are 24 T cell receptor beta chains from one sample sequenced in a study of blood T cell repertoires in COVID-19. The protocol was immunoSEQ multiplex PCR, while the TCRdb copy is restricted to in-frame clones and leaves out a portion. The sample consists of 330,000 or so clones, around nine tenths of them appearing once. The sequenced sample was PBMCs or T cells enriched from blood (not recorded which). All receptors derive from a woman in her 30s who had been exposed to COVID-19.

The V gene is TRBV6-1, the J gene TRBJ1-3; TRBD1 might be the D (6 bases). Germline values: CDR1 MNHNS, CDR2 SASEGT. The V and J ends lost 1 base and 1 base respectively, with 8 bases between them. CDR3 length: 15 residues. The CDR3 protein is CASSEDRASGNTIYF. In DNA, the CDR3 is TGTGCCAGCAGTGAAGACAGGGCATCTGGAAACACCATATATTTT.

The chain couples TRBV28 to TRBJ2-1; no clear D. CDR1 MDHEN and CDR2 SYDVKM come from the germline V gene. This CDR3 is built from 18 residues. Trimming left V 1 base short and J 4 bases short, with 20 bases between. This CDR3 is CASSLFRVGYTGYNEQFF. The CDR3 DNA sequence: TGTGCCAGCAGTTTATTTCGGGTAGGCTACACCGGGTACAATGAGCAGTTCTTC.

The chain carries TRBV5-1 and TRBJ2-1; 8 bases align to TRBD2. The CDR3 extends over 16 amino acids. In germline, CDR1 is SGHRS, CDR2 YFSETQ. J gave up 9 bases and V 3 bases, and 14 bases lay outside the gene matches. CDR3 DNA sequence: TGCGCCAGCAGCTCCTTAGCCGGGAGGGCCTCCGGTGAGCAGTTCTTC. Translating gives CASSSLAGRASGEQFF.

This chain connects TRBV28 to TRBJ2-7, with 9 bases matching TRBD1. The CDR3 consists of 16 residues. The germline CDR1 and CDR2 sequences are MDHEN and SYDVKM. J lost 6 bases, V lost 4 bases, and 13 bases had no gene match. The CDR3 protein is CASSSGGGTGPSEQYF. The CDR3, as DNA: TGTGCCAGCAGTTCCGGAGGCGGGACAGGGCCCTCCGAGCAGTACTTC.

The gene calls are TRBV5-1 and TRBJ2-2; no clear D. The V end lost 5 bases, the J end lost 7 bases, and 18 bases lay between the germline ends. Per germline, CDR1 SGHRS and CDR2 YFSETQ. The CDR3 consists of 15 residues. Written as DNA, the CDR3 is TGCGCCAGCAGGCCGATCCCTTTAGATAGCGGGGAGCTGTTTTTT. Translation: CASRPIPLDSGELFF.

This clone was detected a few times. This rearrangement joins TRBV19 to TRBJ1-1; no definite D call. This CDR3 spans 12 amino acids. Germline values: CDR1 LNHDA, CDR2 SQIVND (reference sequence). V was trimmed by 1 base and J by 3 bases, leaving 3 bases between them. The CDR3 bases are TGTGCCAGTAGTATAGCTGACACTGAAGCTTTCTTT. Translated, it gives CASSIADTEAFF.

V usage is TRBV7-2 and J usage is TRBJ2-1, with 9 bases matching TRBD1. Losses at the gene ends were 7 bases for V and 5 bases for J; bases not matched to a gene: 15. This CDR3 region has 17 residues. CDR1 SGHTA and CDR2 FQGNSA come from the germline V gene. The CDR3 DNA sequence: TGTGCCAGCAAGGCCTCATTCACAGGGGGCAGGGACAATGAGCAGTTCTTC. It encodes CASKASFTGGRDNEQFF. Full variable domain (remainder filled in from reference TRBV7-2 and TRBJ2-1): GAGVSQSPSNKVTEKGKDVELRCDPISGHTALYWYRQSLGQGLEFLIYFQGNSAPDKSGLPSDRFSAERTGGSVSTLTIQRTQQEDSAVYLCASKASFTGGRDNEQFFGPGTRLTVL.

This rearrangement joins TRBV24-1 to TRBJ2-1, with 10 bases aligning to TRBD1. Germline loops: CDR1 KGHDR, CDR2 SFDVKD. The CDR3 has 16 amino acids. V shed 4 bases and J 4 bases; nucleotides not matched to a gene: 6. The CDR3 DNA reads TGTGCCACCAGTGACCCGACAGGGGGCGCGTACAATGAGCAGTTCTTC. Its protein product is CATSDPTGGAYNEQFF.

The V gene is TRBV11-2, the J gene TRBJ2-7, with 7 nucleotides matching TRBD2. After removal of 4 bases from V and 0 bases from J, the junction contained 3 bases not matched to a gene. Germline V lookup: CDR1 SGHAT, CDR2 FQNNGV. The CDR3 is 14 residues long. In DNA, the CDR3 is TGTGCCAGCAGCTGGACTAGTTTCTCCTACGAGCAGTACTTC. Translation gives CASSWTSFSYEQYF. Based on the CDR3 plus reference TRBV11-2 and TRBJ2-7, the full variable domain is EAGVAQSPRYKIIEKRQSVAFWCNPISGHATLYWYQQILGQGPKLLIQFQNNGVVDDSQLPKDRFSAERLKGVDSTLKIQPAKLEDSAVYLCASSWTSFSYEQYFGPGTRLTVT.

V gene TRBV7-9 combines with J gene TRBJ1-5; the D gene is possibly TRBD1 (6 bases). CDR1 and CDR2 from the germline V gene are SEHNR and FQNEAQ (reference sequence). Trimming shortened V by 5 bases and J by 4 bases, and 12 bases separated the two germline ends. The CDR3 loop spans 14 amino acids. The CDR3 loop reads CASSQTGINQPQHF. The CDR3 DNA reads TGTGCCAGCAGCCAGACAGGCATTAATCAGCCCCAGCATTTT. The variable domain in full, completed from reference TRBV7-9 and TRBJ1-5, reads DTGVSQNPRHKITKRGQNVTFRCDPISEHNRLYWYRQTLGQGPEFLTYFQNEAQLEKSRLLSDRFSAERPKGSFSTLEIQRTEQGDSAMYLCASSQTGINQPQHFGDGTRLSIL.

The chain combines TRBV18 with TRBJ1-1; tentatively, D is TRBD1 (6 bases). This CDR3 contains 15 residues. Germline V gene sequence: CDR1 KGHSH, CDR2 LQKENI. V lost 5 bases and J 0 bases, leaving 13 bases between the germline ends. The CDR3 region is CASSTRTDVNTEAFF. DNA for the CDR3: TGTGCCAGCTCAACCCGGACAGATGTGAACACTGAAGCTTTCTTT.

V usage is TRBV24-1 and J usage is TRBJ2-1; D unresolved. Germline V CDR1 and CDR2: KGHDR, SFDVKD. The CDR3 length is 11 residues. The ends were cut back, 10 bases at V and 5 bases at J, with 8 bases in the middle. The CDR3 region is CATRHDNEQFF. The CDR3 coding sequence is TGTGCCACAAGACACGACAATGAGCAGTTCTTC.

The rearrangement links TRBV14 to TRBJ1-2; TRBD1 might be the D (6 bases). The CDR3 consists of 15 residues. Germline V CDR1 and CDR2: SGHDN, FVKESK. V was clipped by 3 bases and J by 0 bases, with 11 bases between them. CDR3 coding DNA: TGTGCCAGCAGCCACGACAGGAATTCTAACTATGGCTACACCTTC. It is translated as CASSHDRNSNYGYTF.

V usage is TRBV7-2 and J usage is TRBJ2-7, with a tentative D call TRBD1 (7 bases). Looked up from germline, CDR1 is SGHTA and CDR2 is FQGNSA. This CDR3 has 16 residues. V lost 5 bases to trimming and J lost 7 bases, with 24 bases between them. The CDR3 reads CASSPGGSLKVGEQYF. In DNA, the CDR3 is TGTGCCAGCAGCCCAGGGGGGAGCCTCAAAGTCGGTGAGCAGTACTTC.

This sequence joins TRBV19 and TRBJ1-2; maybe TRBD1 (6 bases). The CDR3 runs 17 residues. V lost 3 bases and J 2 bases, leaving 19 bases between the germline ends. Per germline, CDR1 LNHDA and CDR2 SQIVND (reference sequence). The CDR3 sequence is CASSIPSLVGANYGYTF. The DNA of the CDR3 is TGTGCCAGTAGTATCCCCTCCCTTGTGGGGGCAAACTATGGCTACACCTTC.

The J gene is TRBJ1-5, the V gene TRBV20-1; 10 bases fit TRBD1. J was trimmed by 5 bases and V by 3 bases; bases with no gene match: 4. CDR1 and CDR2 from the germline V gene are DFQATT and SNEGSKA (reference sequence). CDR3 length: 14 amino acids. CDR3 sequence reads: CSASGGTGDQPQHF. Written as DNA, the CDR3 is TGCAGTGCTAGTGGGGGGACAGGGGATCAGCCCCAGCATTTT.

The chain couples TRBV28 to TRBJ2-1, with D possibly being TRBD1 (6 bases). V shed 2 bases and J shed 5 bases, with 19 bases lying between them. CDR1 is MDHEN and CDR2 is SYDVKM in the germline V gene. The CDR3 extends over 17 amino acids. The CDR3: CASSLGWGRGNHNEQFF. CDR3 sequence (DNA): TGTGCCAGCAGTTTAGGTTGGGGCAGGGGTAACCACAATGAGCAGTTCTTC. The full variable domain, in which reference TRBV28 and TRBJ2-1 provide the parts outside the CDR3, is DVKVTQSSRYLVKRTGEKVFLECVQDMDHENMFWYRQDPGLGLRLIYFSYDVKMKEKGDIPEGYSVSREKKERFSLILESASTNQTSMYLCASSLGWGRGNHNEQFFGPGTRLTVL.

This clone was seen more than once but under ten times. The V gene is TRBV11-1, the J gene TRBJ1-6; TRBD1 agrees at 8 bases. The J segment lost 10 bases and the V segment lost 5 bases, leaving 10 bases of the junction unmatched. The CDR3 loop spans 15 amino acids. CDR1 and CDR2 (germline): SGHAT, FQDESV (reference sequence). The chain's CDR3 is CASSLLDRVGSPLHF. CDR3 DNA sequence: TGTGCCAGCAGCCTGCTGGACAGGGTAGGATCACCCCTCCACTTT.

The table lists this clone with a count of one. The chain employs TRBV29-1 and TRBJ1-1; D remains ambiguous. Looked up from germline, CDR1 is SQVTM and CDR2 is ANQGSEA. The CDR3 has 13 amino acids. V was trimmed by 2 bases and J by 7 bases, leaving 14 bases between them. CDR3 protein: CSVELRAPFEAFF. The CDR3 coding sequence is TGCAGCGTTGAATTGAGGGCTCCCTTTGAAGCTTTCTTT. Full variable domain (outside the CDR3, taken from reference TRBV29-1 and TRBJ1-1): SAVISQKPSRDICQRGTSLTIQCQVDSQVTMMFWYRQQPGQSLTLIATANQGSEATYESGFVIDKFPISRPNLTFSTLTVSNMSPEDSSIYLCSVELRAPFEAFFGQGTRLTVV.

The chain has TRBV2 and TRBJ2-1; 8 bases are a match to TRBD2. Trimming at V came to 5 bases and at J to 6 bases, leaving 12 bases not matched to a gene. CDR1 is SNHLY, CDR2 FYNNEI, per germline. The CDR3 spans 16 residues. CDR3 nucleotide sequence: TGTGCCAGCAGTCCTCCCTCCGGGACTAGTCCCAATGAGCAGTTCTTC. It codes for CASSPPSGTSPNEQFF.

This sequence joins TRBV12-2 and TRBJ2-7; the tabulated D call, TRBD2, remains unverified against the DNA. TRBV12-2 is labeled a pseudogene. The CDR3 spans 16 residues. CDR3 bases: TGTGCAAGTCGCAGGGGTCCACAGCGGGAGGGCGCCGAGCAGTACTTC. It specifies CASRRGPQREGAEQYF.

V usage is TRBV9 and J usage is TRBJ2-7; no clear D. This CDR3 is built from 18 residues. V lost 0 bases, J lost 2 bases, and 21 bases lay in between. Germline values: CDR1 SGDLS, CDR2 YYNGEE. In nucleotides, the CDR3 is TGTGCCAGCAGCGTAGGCCTTGATTATGACTCGTCTGCCTACGAGCAGTACTTC. Protein sequence: CASSVGLDYDSSAYEQYF.

This chain links TRBV28 with TRBJ2-3, with TRBD2 identical over 7 bases. The CDR3 length is 14 residues. V trimming: 4 bases; J trimming: 4 bases; junction bases outside the gene matches: 5. CDR1 is MDHEN, CDR2 SYDVKM, per germline. CDR3 sequence reads: CASSWEGISDTQYF. The CDR3 DNA reads TGTGCCAGCAGTTGGGAGGGGATATCAGATACGCAGTATTTT. Full variable domain (missing parts from reference TRBV28 and TRBJ2-3): DVKVTQSSRYLVKRTGEKVFLECVQDMDHENMFWYRQDPGLGLRLIYFSYDVKMKEKGDIPEGYSVSREKKERFSLILESASTNQTSMYLCASSWEGISDTQYFGPGTRLTVL.

The chain links TRBV11-2 to TRBJ1-6; 10 positions match TRBD1. V dropped 5 bases and J dropped 6; count of bases not matched to a gene: 7. The CDR3 runs to 16 residues. Germline V gene lookup returns CDR1 SGHAT and CDR2 FQNNGV. The chain's CDR3 is CASSLMTGGGNSPLHF. CDR3 in DNA: TGTGCCAGCAGCCTCATGACAGGGGGCGGTAATTCACCCCTCCACTTT. The variable domain in full, completed from reference TRBV11-2 and TRBJ1-6, reads EAGVAQSPRYKIIEKRQSVAFWCNPISGHATLYWYQQILGQGPKLLIQFQNNGVVDDSQLPKDRFSAERLKGVDSTLKIQPAKLEDSAVYLCASSLMTGGGNSPLHFGNGTRLTVT.